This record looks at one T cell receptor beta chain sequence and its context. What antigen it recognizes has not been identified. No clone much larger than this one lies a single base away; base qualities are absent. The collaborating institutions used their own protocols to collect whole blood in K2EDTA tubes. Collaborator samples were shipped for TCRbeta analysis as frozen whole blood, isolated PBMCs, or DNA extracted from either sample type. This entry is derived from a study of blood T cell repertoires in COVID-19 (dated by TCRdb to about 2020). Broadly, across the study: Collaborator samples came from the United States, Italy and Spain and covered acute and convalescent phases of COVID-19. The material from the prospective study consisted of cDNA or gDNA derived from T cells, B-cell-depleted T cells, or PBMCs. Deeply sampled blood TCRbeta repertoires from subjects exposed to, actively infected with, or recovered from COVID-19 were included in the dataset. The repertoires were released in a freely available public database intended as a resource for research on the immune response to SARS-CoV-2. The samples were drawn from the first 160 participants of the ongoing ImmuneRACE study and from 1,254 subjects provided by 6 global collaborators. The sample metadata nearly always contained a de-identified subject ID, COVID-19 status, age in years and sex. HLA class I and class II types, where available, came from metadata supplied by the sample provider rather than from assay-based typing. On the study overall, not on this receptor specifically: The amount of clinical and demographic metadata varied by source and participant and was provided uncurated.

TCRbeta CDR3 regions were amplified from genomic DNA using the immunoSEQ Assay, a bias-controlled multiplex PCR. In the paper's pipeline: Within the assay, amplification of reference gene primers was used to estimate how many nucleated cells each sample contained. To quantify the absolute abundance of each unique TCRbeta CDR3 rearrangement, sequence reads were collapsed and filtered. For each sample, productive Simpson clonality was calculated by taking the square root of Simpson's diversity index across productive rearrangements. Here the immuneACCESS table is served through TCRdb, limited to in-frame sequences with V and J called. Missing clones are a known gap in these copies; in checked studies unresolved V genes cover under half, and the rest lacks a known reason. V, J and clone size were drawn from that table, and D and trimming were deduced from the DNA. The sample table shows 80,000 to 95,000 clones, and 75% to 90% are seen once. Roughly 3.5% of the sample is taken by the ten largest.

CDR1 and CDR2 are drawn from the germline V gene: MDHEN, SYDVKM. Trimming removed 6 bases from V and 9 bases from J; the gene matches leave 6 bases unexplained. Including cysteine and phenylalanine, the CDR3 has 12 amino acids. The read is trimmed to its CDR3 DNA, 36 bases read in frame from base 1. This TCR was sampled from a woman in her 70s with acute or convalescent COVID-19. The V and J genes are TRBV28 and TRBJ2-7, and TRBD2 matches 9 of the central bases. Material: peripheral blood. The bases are TGTGCCAGCAGCCCTCGCGGGAGGGGGCAGTACTTC. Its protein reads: CASSPRGRGQYF.